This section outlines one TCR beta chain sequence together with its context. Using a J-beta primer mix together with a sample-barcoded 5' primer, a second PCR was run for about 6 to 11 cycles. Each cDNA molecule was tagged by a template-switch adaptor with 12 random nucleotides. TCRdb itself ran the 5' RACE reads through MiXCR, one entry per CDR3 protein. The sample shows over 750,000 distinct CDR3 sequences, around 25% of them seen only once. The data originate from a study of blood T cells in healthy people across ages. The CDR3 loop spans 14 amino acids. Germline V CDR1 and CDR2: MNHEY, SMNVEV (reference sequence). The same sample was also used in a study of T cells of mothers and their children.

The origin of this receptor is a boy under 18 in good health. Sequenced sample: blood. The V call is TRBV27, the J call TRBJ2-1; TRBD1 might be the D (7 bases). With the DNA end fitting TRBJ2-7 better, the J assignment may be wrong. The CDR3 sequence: CASSFIGQGGEQYF. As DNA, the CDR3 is TGTGCCAGCAGTTTTATTGGGCAGGGGGGCGAGCAGTACTTC.